This T cell receptor (beta chain) was captured in a study of T cell responses to AZD1222 COVID-19 vaccine. Study in general: Analyses pooled second doses at about 4 or about 12 weeks.

As concerns this clone: Its cognate antigen is unknown.

General study points: At 160-218 and 743-854, vaccine-associated CD4 TCRs were dominant, and they spanned spike. Spike-specific TCR depth and breadth grew after two AZD1222 doses.

Some clones are missing from TCRdb's copy, which holds only in-frame ones; the method was immunoSEQ multiplex PCR. The sample carries 150,000 or so clones, 90% to 95% recorded once. The sequenced sample was peripheral blood, obtained on day 0 of AZD1222 vaccination. The receptor's source is an adult in good health.

CDR3 sequence: CASSLDAANQPQHF. The CDR3, as DNA: TGTGCCAGCAGCTTAGATGCTGCCAATCAGCCCCAGCATTTT. The J gene is TRBJ1-5, the V gene TRBV7-9; D unclear. V was pared by 1 base and J by 3 bases, with 7 bases between. The length of the CDR3 is 14 residues. Germline CDR1 reads SEHNR; CDR2 reads FQNEAQ (reference sequence).